The rows below give T cell receptor beta chains drawn from one sample of a study of blood T cell repertoires in COVID-19. Sequencing was performed with immunoSEQ multiplex PCR; in TCRdb, only in-frame clones are kept and a portion is missing. The sample has roughly 240,000 clones, about 83% seen once. Source material: PBMCs or T cells enriched from blood (not recorded which). These receptors all stem from a woman aged 40-49 years who had been exposed to COVID-19. CDR3s include the opening cysteine and the closing phenylalanine or tryptophan. D genes are given only for firm matches. The size entry is marked missing in some rows and otherwise reads once, few, many or a size class.

clone_size j_call v_call d_call cdr3_nt cdr3_aa
once TRBJ1-6 TRBV6-4 TRBD1 TGTGCCAGCAGTGACGACAGGGGAATCCATAATTCACCCCTCCACTTT CASSDDRGIHNSPLHF
once TRBJ2-7 TRBV5-4 . TGTGCCAGCAGCTTCGGGCGGACAGTCTCCTACGAGCAGTACTTC CASSFGRTVSYEQYF
. TRBJ1-1 TRBV30 TRBD1 TGTGCCTGGAGTGAACAGGGGGGGTGGACTGAAGCTTTCTTT CAWSEQGGWTEAFF
. TRBJ1-5 TRBV30 . TGTGCCTGGAGTGTAGGCGGGAACGATCAGCCCCAGCATTTT CAWSVGGNDQPQHF
. TRBJ1-2 TRBV30 TRBD1 TGTGCCTGGAGTCTGGGACAGGTCTTTGGCTACACCTTC CAWSLGQVFGYTF
. TRBJ1-1 TRBV28 . TGTGCCAGCAGTTTGGCTCAGGGGACTGAAGCTTTCTTT CASSLAQGTEAFF
. TRBJ2-7 TRBV6-5 . TGTGCCAGCAATCGCGGGTCCGCCTACGAGCAGTACTTC CASNRGSAYEQYF
few TRBJ2-2 TRBV7-9 TRBD2 TGTGCCAGCAACTTACCGGGGGGGCCGACCGGGGAGCTGTTTTTT CASNLPGGPTGELFF
. TRBJ1-2 TRBV5-4 . TGTGCCAGCAGCGCTGGTGGGGCCAGGTATGGCTACACCTTC CASSAGGARYGYTF
few TRBJ2-2 TRBV5-1 . TGCGCCAGCAGCTTGACGACAGGGAACACCGGGGAGCTGTTTTTT CASSLTTGNTGELFF
. TRBJ2-5 TRBV29-1 TRBD2 TGCAGCGTTGAAGATATAAGACTAGCGGGGGTCGGAGAGACCCAGTACTTC CSVEDIRLAGVGETQYF
. TRBJ1-4 TRBV6-5 . TGTGCCAGCAGTTACTCCTTCCAGGGCGGTAATGAAAAACTGTTTTTT CASSYSFQGGNEKLFF
. TRBJ2-1 TRBV10-1 . TGCGCCAGCAGTGAGTCCGCCAATCCCAGGGGCGCCAATGAGCAGTTCTTC CASSESANPRGANEQFF
. TRBJ1-2 TRBV5-1 . TGCGCCAGCAGCTTGGACAGATCTGGCTACACCTTC CASSLDRSGYTF
. TRBJ2-5 TRBV11-2 . TGTGCCAGCAGCTTAGAACGGGGGACCCAAGAGACCCAGTACTTC CASSLERGTQETQYF
. TRBJ1-5 TRBV29-1 . TGCAGCGTTGGACAGCTCAATCAGCCCCAGCATTTT CSVGQLNQPQHF
. TRBJ1-2 TRBV5-1 TRBD1 TGCGCCAGCAGCTCACAGGGGGGATGGGGCTACACCTTC CASSSQGGWGYTF
few TRBJ2-7 TRBV18 TRBD1 TGTGCCAGCTCACCAACGCGGACAGGGCTCGGCGAGCAGTACTTC CASSPTRTGLGEQYF
. TRBJ2-1 TRBV28 TRBD2 TGTGCCAGCAGTTCCCCCAGCGGGAACCGCTACAATGAGCAGTTCTTC CASSSPSGNRYNEQFF
. TRBJ2-1 TRBV7-2 . TGTGCCAGCAGCTTACCGCAGGGGCCTGAGCAGTTCTTC CASSLPQGPEQFF
. TRBJ1-4 TRBV4-2 . TGTGCCAGCGGTATGGGGGGGGAGGAAAAACTGTTTTTT CASGMGGEEKLFF
. TRBJ1-5 TRBV13 . TGTGCCAGCAGCTCGACACATAGCAATCAGCCCCAGCATTTT CASSSTHSNQPQHF
. TRBJ2-2 TRBV19 TRBD2 TGTGCCAGCAGCGGGACTAGCGGGGGGGCGTCCACCGGGGAGCTGTTTTTT CASSGTSGGASTGELFF
. TRBJ1-1 TRBV10-3 . TGTGCCATCAGTGAGTCGAACAGACTGAACACTGAAGCTTTCTTT CAISESNRLNTEAFF
. TRBJ1-3 TRBV5-1 TRBD1 TGCGCCAGCAGCTTACGGACAGGGGATGGAAACACCATATATTTT CASSLRTGDGNTIYF
. TRBJ2-3 TRBV28 . TGTGCCAGCACAGGCGCAGGCACAGATACGCAGTATTTT CASTGAGTDTQYF
once TRBJ1-1 TRBV7-2 . TGTGCCAGCAGCCCCTACAGCCCCAGCACTGAAGCTTTCTTT CASSPYSPSTEAFF
once TRBJ2-5 TRBV9 TRBD2 TGTGCCAGCAGCCCCCCAGTTAGCGGGGGGTTGGAGACCCAGTACTTC CASSPPVSGGLETQYF
. TRBJ2-1 TRBV6-5 TRBD2 TGTGCCAGCAGTCGGGCGGGGGGGATCGATGAGCAGTTCTTC CASSRAGGIDEQFF
. TRBJ2-7 TRBV10-3 . TGTGCCACCAGCGCCACGCGGGAAACCTACGAGCAGTACTTC CATSATRETYEQYF
few TRBJ2-2 TRBV4-2 TRBD1 TGTGCCAGCAGCCGTCAAGGGGCAGGGGGCACCGGGGAGCTGTTTTTT CASSRQGAGGTGELFF
. TRBJ2-3 TRBV6-6 TRBD2 TGTGCCAGCAGTCCAGGACTAGCGGGGGGCGCTCAAAGGGGCACAGATACGCAGTATTTT CASSPGLAGGAQRGTDTQYF
. TRBJ1-1 TRBV5-6 . TGTGCCAGCAGCCTAGAGTCGGCCCCGAACACTGAAGCTTTCTTT CASSLESAPNTEAFF
. TRBJ1-6 TRBV5-1 . TGCGCCAGCAGCTTGGCACAGACAGGTGCAGATTCACCCCTCCACTTT CASSLAQTGADSPLHF
few TRBJ1-4 TRBV4-1 TRBD1 TGCGCCAGCAGCCAAGTGAAACCGGGACAGGGGCGAGAAAAACTGTTTTTT CASSQVKPGQGREKLFF
. TRBJ2-4 TRBV6-1 TRBD1 TGTGCCAGCAGTGCGACCGGGACAGCATTACTCCTAGCCAAAAACATTCAGTACTTC CASSATGTALLLAKNIQYF
few TRBJ1-2 TRBV5-5 . TGTGCCAGCAGCGAGTTTCAGCCCGGGGTAAAGTACACCTTC CASSEFQPGVKYTF
once TRBJ2-7 TRBV11-2 . TGTGCCAGCAGCTTAGGTTCGACTAGATCCTACGAGCAGTACTTC CASSLGSTRSYEQYF
. TRBJ1-5 TRBV7-7 TRBD1 TGTGCTAGCAGCTTAGACAGGGATCAGCCCCAGCATTTT CASSLDRDQPQHF
. TRBJ1-4 TRBV4-2 . TGTGCCAGCAGCCAAGACAGGGGTGAAAAACTGTTTTTT CASSQDRGEKLFF
. TRBJ2-1 TRBV14 TRBD1 TGTGCCAGCAGGGGGACAGGGAGGTTTGGTGAGCAGTTCTTC CASRGTGRFGEQFF
. TRBJ2-1 TRBV7-8 TRBD2 TGTGCCAGCAGCTTAGTAGCGGGGGATCAGTTCTTC CASSLVAGDQFF
once TRBJ1-1 TRBV2 . TGTGCCAGCATTGCGGGGAACACTGAAGCTTTCTTT CASIAGNTEAFF
. TRBJ2-2 TRBV29-1 TRBD2 TGCAGCGTTCTTACTAGCGGGGTGAACACCGGGGAGCTGTTTTTT CSVLTSGVNTGELFF
few TRBJ2-7 TRBV6-2/TRBV6-3 TRBD2 TGTGCCAGCAGTTACAGCGGGGAATGGGGCGAGCAGTACTTC CASSYSGEWGEQYF